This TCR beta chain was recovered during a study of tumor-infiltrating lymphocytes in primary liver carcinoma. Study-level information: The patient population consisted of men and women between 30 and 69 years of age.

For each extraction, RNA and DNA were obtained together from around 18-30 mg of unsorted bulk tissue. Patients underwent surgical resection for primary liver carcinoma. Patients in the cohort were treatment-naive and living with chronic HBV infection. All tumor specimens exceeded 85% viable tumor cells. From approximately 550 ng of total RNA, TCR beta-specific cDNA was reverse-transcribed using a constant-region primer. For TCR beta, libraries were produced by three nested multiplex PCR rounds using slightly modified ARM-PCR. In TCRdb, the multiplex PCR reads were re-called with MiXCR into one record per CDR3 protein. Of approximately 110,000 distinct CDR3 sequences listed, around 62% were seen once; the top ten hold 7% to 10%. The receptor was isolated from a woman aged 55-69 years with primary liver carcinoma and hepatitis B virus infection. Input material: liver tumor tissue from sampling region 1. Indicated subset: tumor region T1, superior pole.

This chain's CDR3 is CASSVEGGTDTQYF. For the CDR3, the DNA is TGTGCCAGCAGCGTAGAGGGGGGCACAGATACGCAGTATTTT. This chain joins TRBV9 and TRBJ2-3, with a weak D call TRBD1 (6 bases). CDR1 is SGDLS and CDR2 is YYNGEE in the germline V gene. V lost 0 bases, J lost 1 base, and 6 bases lay in between. This CDR3 region has 14 residues.